Presented here are 28 T cell receptor beta chains from one specimen sequenced in a study of blood T cell repertoires in COVID-19. TCRdb's table, derived via immunoSEQ multiplex PCR, lists solely in-frame clones and lacks some. The sample lists around 190,000 clones; just under 80% were seen once. Sequencing was carried out using peripheral blood. The receptors here all came from a man in his 70s with active or convalescent COVID-19.

The rearrangement joins TRBV5-1 to TRBJ2-5; 9 positions match TRBD1. The CDR3 consists of 15 residues. Germline V gene data show CDR1 as SGHRS and CDR2 as YFSETQ. J gave up 5 bases and V 3 bases, and 8 bases lay outside the gene matches. CDR3 protein: CASSSGQGTGETQYF. In nucleotides, the CDR3 is TGCGCCAGCAGCTCGGGACAGGGCACGGGGGAGACCCAGTACTTC. The whole variable domain, filled in from reference TRBV5-1 and TRBJ2-5, reads KAGVTQTPRYLIKTRGQQVTLSCSPISGHRSVSWYQQTPGQGLQFLFEYFSETQRNKGNFPGRFSGRQFSNSRSEMNVSTLELGDSALYLCASSSGQGTGETQYFGPGTRLLVL.

The chain's CDR3 is CASSLQDRDYEQYF. CDR3 DNA: TGTGCCAGCTCACTCCAGGACAGGGACTACGAGCAGTACTTC. The rearrangement uses TRBV18 and TRBJ2-7; 8 bases agree with TRBD1. The ends lost 4 bases at V and 3 bases at J; junction bases unmatched: 5. The CDR3 loop spans 14 amino acids. Germline V gene sequence: CDR1 KGHSH, CDR2 LQKENI. The whole variable domain, filled in from reference TRBV18 and TRBJ2-7, reads NAGVMQNPRHLVRRRGQEARLRCSPMKGHSHVYWYRQLPEEGLKFMVYLQKENIIDESGMPKERFSAEFPKEGPSILRIQQVVRGDSAAYFCASSLQDRDYEQYFGPGTRLTVT.

V gene TRBV10-3 combines with J gene TRBJ1-1, with 8 bases matching TRBD1. V gave up 3 bases and J gave up 4 bases; unmatched junction bases: 13. This CDR3 has 17 residues. The germline CDR1 and CDR2 sequences are ENHRY and SYGVKD. CDR3 sequence reads: CAISEVRTGGRTTEAFF. CDR3 DNA sequence: TGTGCCATCAGTGAAGTAAGAACAGGGGGGAGGACCACTGAAGCTTTCTTT.

The chain links TRBV7-9 to TRBJ1-4; no definite D call. This CDR3 spans 15 amino acids. Trimming took off 3 bases at V and 7 bases at J, with 15 bases between the two ends. Germline CDR1 and CDR2: SEHNR and FQNEAQ (reference sequence). CDR3 bases: TGTGCCAGCAGCTTTAAAGAGGGATGGAGTGAAAAACTGTTTTTT. This sequence encodes CASSFKEGWSEKLFF.

The chain uses TRBV21-1 and TRBJ1-1; TRBD1 reflects the table's D call only, with no check against the DNA. TRBV21-1 is termed a pseudogene. This CDR3 is built from 14 residues. CDR3 region: CASAGQGIRTEAFF. DNA for the CDR3: TGTGCCAGCGCGGGACAGGGTATCAGGACTGAAGCTTTCTTT.

This rearrangement joins TRBV4-3 to TRBJ2-7, with D perhaps TRBD1 (6 bases). Between the trimmed V and J ends, which lost 4 bases and 5 bases, there was a span of 12 bases. This CDR3 spans 13 amino acids. CDR1 is LGHNA, CDR2 YSLEER, per germline. DNA of the CDR3: TGCGCCAGCAGCCTAGACAGGTCCCACGAGCAGTACTTC. Translated: CASSLDRSHEQYF.

The chain recombines TRBV19 with TRBJ1-5; 9 positions match TRBD1. Germline values: CDR1 LNHDA, CDR2 SQIVND (reference sequence). J was trimmed by 4 bases and V by 8 bases; bases with no gene match: 12. This CDR3 contains 16 residues. The CDR3 reads CASEALDRGTNQPQHF. CDR3 DNA: TGTGCCAGTGAAGCCCTGGACAGGGGAACTAATCAGCCCCAGCATTTT.

This clone was detected only a few times. The CDR3 loop is CASSATTSGGQTEQYF. In DNA form, the CDR3 reads TGTGCCAGCAGCGCAACTACTAGCGGGGGCCAAACGGAGCAGTACTTC. This sequence joins TRBV7-2 and TRBJ2-7, with 11 positions matching TRBD2. V shed 5 bases, J shed 7 bases, and the junction held 13 bases outside the gene matches. The CDR3 consists of 16 residues. Germline CDR1 reads SGHTA; CDR2 reads FQGNSA.

This clone came up a few times. The chain is built from TRBV7-3 and TRBJ2-1, with 9 nucleotides matching TRBD2. Germline trimming cut 5 bases from V and 6 bases from J; bases unmatched to any gene: 8. CDR3 length: 15 amino acids. Per the germline V gene, CDR1 is SGHTA and CDR2 is FQGTGA. CDR3 sequence: CASSLSSGKGNEQFF. The CDR3 DNA sequence: TGTGCCAGCAGCCTCTCTAGCGGGAAGGGCAATGAGCAGTTCTTC.

The V gene is TRBV15, the J gene TRBJ2-1, with D hard to call. V lost 1 base, J lost 6 bases, and 10 bases lay in between. CDR3 size: 14 residues. Per germline, CDR1 LNHNV and CDR2 YYDKDF (reference sequence). The CDR3 sequence is CATSRAPESNEQFF. The CDR3 DNA is TGTGCCACCAGCAGAGCGCCTGAGAGCAATGAGCAGTTCTTC.

This rearrangement joins TRBV5-4 to TRBJ2-3; 8 nucleotides align to TRBD1. The V gene end was trimmed by 7 bases and the J gene end by 2 bases; junction bases not matched to a gene: 6. The CDR3 is 14 residues long. The V gene's germline CDR1 is SGHNT and CDR2 YYREEE (reference sequence). The CDR3 nucleotides read TGTGCCAGCCGGATGGGACAGGACACAGATACGCAGTATTTT. It yields the protein CASRMGQDTDTQYF.

The V and J genes are TRBV7-9 and TRBJ2-4; 7 bases are a match to TRBD2. There are 14 residues in the CDR3. Trimming took 5 bases from V and 5 from J; bases not matched to a gene: 6. Germline CDR1 SEHNR, CDR2 FQNEAQ (reference sequence). CDR3: CASSPGGGENIQYF. The CDR3 nucleotides are TGTGCCAGCAGCCCCGGGGGAGGGGAAAACATTCAGTACTTC.

This chain joins TRBV29-1 and TRBJ2-3; 11 bases align to TRBD2. The V segment lost 4 bases and the J segment 4 bases; nucleotides outside the gene matches: 7. CDR1 is SQVTM and CDR2 is ANQGSEA in the germline V gene. This CDR3 comprises 15 residues. CDR3 residues: CSVGRLAGTSDTQYF. For the CDR3, the DNA is TGCAGCGTTGGGAGACTAGCGGGAACGTCAGATACGCAGTATTTT.

The chain employs TRBV27 and TRBJ1-2; 11 bases are a match to TRBD1. The CDR3 totals 13 residues. The J segment lost 6 bases and the V segment lost 6 bases, leaving 3 bases of the junction unmatched. Germline V gene sequence: CDR1 MNHEY, CDR2 SMNVEV (reference sequence). CDR3 protein: CASRPGQGDGYTF. In nucleotides, the CDR3 is TGTGCCAGCAGGCCGGGACAGGGGGATGGCTACACCTTC.

The J gene is TRBJ1-5, the V gene TRBV6-5; a possible D gene is TRBD1 (6 bases). The CDR3 sequence is 15 residues long. The germline gives CDR1 MNHEY, CDR2 SVGAGI. V lost 6 bases to trimming and J lost 0 bases, with 12 bases between them. The chain's CDR3 is CASRSGAYSNQPQHF. In DNA, the CDR3 is TGTGCCAGCAGGTCAGGGGCGTATAGCAATCAGCCCCAGCATTTT.

V usage is TRBV5-8 and J usage is TRBJ1-5; D is possibly TRBD1 (5 bases). V was clipped by 0 bases and J by 7 bases, with 8 bases between them. The CDR3 totals 13 residues. Per germline, CDR1 SGHTS and CDR2 YDEGEE. The CDR3 here is CASSLVRGQPQHF. In DNA form, the CDR3 reads TGTGCCAGCAGCTTGGTGCGGGGGCAGCCCCAGCATTTT.

This clone was seen a few times. This chain links TRBV5-4 with TRBJ2-3; 11 nucleotides align to TRBD2. V shed 4 bases, J shed 0 bases, and the junction held 10 bases outside the gene matches. The length of the CDR3 is 18 residues. Germline V gene data show CDR1 as SGHNT and CDR2 as YYREEE (reference sequence). The CDR3 is CASSLLGLAGTSTDTQYF. The CDR3 coding sequence is TGTGCCAGCAGCCTCCTAGGACTAGCGGGCACAAGCACAGATACGCAGTATTTT.

This clone was observed a handful of times. J is TRBJ1-1 and V is TRBV5-1; TRBD1 is a possible D gene (6 bases). Trimming took off 1 base at V and 6 bases at J, with 13 bases between the two ends. The CDR3 covers 14 residues. CDR1 and CDR2 (germline): SGHRS, YFSETQ. CDR3 sequence (DNA): TGCGCCAGCAGCTTGACAGGGTCTAACGCTGAAGCTTTCTTT. Protein product: CASSLTGSNAEAFF.

This clone was seen once. The rearrangement links TRBV3-1 (or the pseudogene TRBV3-2) to TRBJ2-1, with D maybe TRBD2 (5 bases). Trimming took off 0 bases at V and 0 bases at J, with 6 bases between the two ends. The CDR3 length is 15 residues. Germline V gene lookup returns CDR1 LGHDT and CDR2 YNNKEL (reference sequence). For the CDR3, the DNA is TGTGCCAGCAGCCAAGAAGGGAGCTCCTACAATGAGCAGTTCTTC. It codes for CASSQEGSSYNEQFF.

As for this clone: Mismatch with germline at one junction end may stem from a read error. The rearrangement joins TRBV7-7 to TRBJ2-7, with a weak D call TRBD2 (6 bases). Germline V gene sequence: CDR1 SSHAT, CDR2 FNYEAQ (reference sequence). This CDR3 comprises 14 residues. CDR3 sequence reads: CASSLARGSHEQYF. The CDR3 coding sequence is TGTGCTAGCAGCTTAGCTCGGGGGTCTCACGAGCAGTACTTC.

As to this clone: At one end, the junction sequence differs from germline, possibly due to a read error. The rearrangement links TRBV19 to TRBJ1-2, with no clear D. The CDR3 runs to 14 residues. The germline V gene encodes CDR1 LNHDA and CDR2 SQIVND (reference sequence). The CDR3, as DNA: TGTGCCAGTAGTATTTCTAGCGGGTCCTATAGCTACACCTTC. Residues: CASSISSGSYSYTF.

The DNA for the CDR3 is TGTGCCACCCGTGTAGATTTGAATCAGCCCCAGCATTTT. This gives the protein CATRVDLNQPQHF. The chain joins TRBV10-3 to TRBJ1-5; the D is unclear. With 10 bases removed from V and 4 bases from J, the gap between germline ends came to 14 bases. This CDR3 region has 13 residues. Germline loops: CDR1 ENHRY, CDR2 SYGVKD.

The rearrangement links TRBV5-5 to TRBJ2-5, with D perhaps matching TRBD2 (5 bases). V was pared by 2 bases and J by 5 bases, with 13 bases between. CDR3 length equals 14 residues. Germline V CDR1 and CDR2: SGHKS, YYEKEE (reference sequence). CDR3 protein: CASSFFGEWETQYF. The CDR3 nucleotides are TGTGCCAGCAGCTTTTTCGGGGAGTGGGAGACCCAGTACTTC.

J is TRBJ2-3 and V is TRBV4-1; TRBD2 agrees at 7 bases. Germline V gives CDR1 MGHRA, CDR2 YSYEKL. V lost 1 base to trimming and J lost 4 bases; unmatched junction nucleotides: 8. The CDR3 sequence is 16 residues long. The CDR3 sequence: CASSQGTTSESDTQYF. The CDR3 DNA reads TGCGCCAGCAGCCAAGGAACAACTAGCGAGTCAGATACGCAGTATTTT.

This clone was recorded only once. The chain couples TRBV7-9 to TRBJ1-2, with TRBD1 identical over 8 bases. The CDR3 extends over 17 amino acids. Germline V gives CDR1 SEHNR, CDR2 FQNEAQ (reference sequence). Trimming at V came to 3 bases and at J to 2 bases, leaving 11 bases not matched to a gene. CDR3 bases: TGTGCCAGCAGCTTCCTCTTTGGGGACAGGCAAAACTATGGCTACACCTTC. Translated, it gives CASSFLFGDRQNYGYTF.

The chain links TRBV7-2 to TRBJ2-1, with 9 bases lining up with TRBD2. From germline, CDR1 is SGHTA and CDR2 FQGNSA. The length of the CDR3 is 17 residues. Trimming at V came to 5 bases and at J to 4 bases, leaving 12 bases not matched to a gene. The CDR3 nucleotides are TGTGCCAGCAGCACCAGTGAAGCGGGGGGCGATTACAATGAGCAGTTCTTC. Translating it yields CASSTSEAGGDYNEQFF. Variable domain in full (rest from reference TRBV7-2 and TRBJ2-1): GAGVSQSPSNKVTEKGKDVELRCDPISGHTALYWYRQSLGQGLEFLIYFQGNSAPDKSGLPSDRFSAERTGGSVSTLTIQRTQQEDSAVYLCASSTSEAGGDYNEQFFGPGTRLTVL.

This clone has a single count. The chain recombines TRBV5-1 with TRBJ2-3, with 10 nucleotides matching TRBD2. Germline V gene sequence: CDR1 SGHRS, CDR2 YFSETQ. After removal of 4 bases from V and 5 bases from J, the junction contained 7 bases not matched to a gene. The CDR3 runs 15 residues. CDR3 bases: TGCGCCAGCAGCGATAGCGGGAGGCCGTTAGATACGCAGTATTTT. It codes for CASSDSGRPLDTQYF.

V is TRBV7-3 and J is TRBJ1-2, with TRBD1 matching 9 bases. The CDR3 runs 13 residues. Per germline, CDR1 SGHTA and CDR2 FQGTGA. The V and J ends lost 5 bases and 7 bases, in that order; junction bases with no gene match: 5. CDR3 residues: CASSGGTGTGYTF. The CDR3 DNA follows: TGTGCCAGCAGCGGCGGGACAGGGACTGGCTACACCTTC.